Following are 9 T cell receptor beta chains from one sample sequenced in a study of T cell repertoires in cytomegalovirus infection. MiXCR was run by TCRdb on the reads, yielding one entry per CDR3 protein. Here the sample spans around 230,000 distinct CDR3 sequences, around 35% being singletons. These TCRs' antigens remain unknown. The sequencing used CD8+ T cells from cultured PBMCs, collected from culture after CMV antigen stimulation. Receptors originate from a human donor in good health (CMV status not recorded). Some clones in this sample may be carry-over from other donors' samples.

This clonotype has a handful of counts. The chain carries TRBV6-5 and TRBJ1-2; TRBD1 agrees at 7 bases. The trim removed 2 bases at V and 4 bases at J, leaving 7 bases unmatched. CDR1 is MNHEY and CDR2 is SVGAGI in the germline V gene. The CDR3 has 15 amino acids. DNA of the CDR3: TGTGCCAGCAGTTACCTCCCTAGGGACAGCTATGGCTACACCTTC. This translates into CASSYLPRDSYGYTF.

This clonotype occurred a few times. The chain is built from TRBV7-9 and TRBJ2-5; a possible D gene is TRBD2 (7 bases). Germline V lookup: CDR1 SEHNR, CDR2 FQNEAQ (reference sequence). Trimming took off 7 bases at V and 1 base at J, with 19 bases between the two ends. CDR3 length: 16 residues. The CDR3 sequence is CASTTRGREAQETQYF. The CDR3 DNA reads as TGTGCCAGCACGACGAGGGGGAGGGAGGCCCAAGAGACCCAGTACTTC.

The CDR3 region is CASSSPYGRAEETQYF. CDR3 nucleotides: TGTGCCAGCAGCTCCCCTTACGGGAGGGCCGAGGAGACCCAGTACTTC. V gene TRBV11-2 combines with J gene TRBJ2-5, with TRBD2 matching over 8 bases. V shed 4 bases, J shed 5 bases, and the junction held 12 bases outside the gene matches. Per germline, CDR1 SGHAT and CDR2 FQNNGV. The CDR3 has 16 residues.

This clonotype was detected only a few times. The chain couples TRBV7-6 to TRBJ2-5, with 9 bases aligning to TRBD2. The length of the CDR3 is 14 residues. V gave up 6 bases and J gave up 4 bases; unmatched junction bases: 6. Germline V gene lookup returns CDR1 SGHVS and CDR2 FNYEAQ. Here the CDR3 reads CASRVAGEGETQYF. CDR3 nucleotide sequence: TGTGCCAGCAGGGTAGCGGGAGAGGGAGAGACCCAGTACTTC.

The V and J genes are TRBV9 and TRBJ1-4, with a tentative D call TRBD1 (6 bases). Germline-derived CDR1 and CDR2 are SGDLS and YYNGEE. V lost 3 bases to trimming and J lost 0 bases, with 9 bases between them. This CDR3 is built from 15 residues. Written as DNA, the CDR3 is TGTGCCAGCAGCGGAGCAGGGGCAACTAATGAAAAACTGTTTTTT. It translates to CASSGAGATNEKLFF.

The table lists this clonotype with a few counts. V gene TRBV4-1 combines with J gene TRBJ2-1; 7 bases are shared with TRBD2. CDR1 is MGHRA, CDR2 YSYEKL, per germline. The length of the CDR3 is 18 residues. J lost 10 bases, V lost 0 bases, and 18 bases had no gene match. The DNA of the CDR3 is TGCGCCAGCAGCCAAGAGGGTAGTAGCCCTGGGGGGGTAGGGGAGCAGTTCTTC. Translated, it gives CASSQEGSSPGGVGEQFF.

This clonotype was seen ten or more times. The CDR3 region is CASSLVVARVSNEQFF. Written as DNA, the CDR3 is TGTGCCAGCAGCTTGGTTGTGGCTAGAGTGTCCAATGAGCAGTTCTTC. This chain joins TRBV5-8 and TRBJ2-1; D not resolved. V lost 0 bases and J 6 bases, leaving 16 bases between the germline ends. CDR1 is SGHTS, CDR2 YDEGEE, per germline. The CDR3 is made up of 16 amino acids.

This clonotype has just a few counts. The chain employs TRBV27 and TRBJ1-1, with TRBD1 identical over 8 bases. The CDR3 spans 15 residues. Germline V gene data show CDR1 as MNHEY and CDR2 as SMNVEV (reference sequence). Trimming removed 7 bases from V and 4 bases from J; junction bases left unmatched: 11. The CDR3 coding sequence is TGTGCCAGCATCAAAGCCCCAGGGGGCTCCACTGAAGCTTTCTTT. Translated, it gives CASIKAPGGSTEAFF.

The V and J genes are TRBV6-6 and TRBJ2-7; D possibly corresponds to TRBD2 (6 bases). This CDR3 has 13 amino acids. Deletions cut 0 bases from V and 5 bases from J, with 8 bases between. CDR1 and CDR2 (germline): MNHNY, SVGAGI (reference sequence). The CDR3: CASSYSGSHEQYF. CDR3 DNA: TGTGCCAGCAGTTACTCCGGGAGTCACGAGCAGTACTTC.